The T cell receptor beta chain under discussion was sequenced for a study of shared clonotypes between healthy human individuals. V dropped 5 bases and J dropped 1 base, with 8 bases sitting between them. The CDR3 spans 13 residues. CDR1 is MDHEN, CDR2 SYDVKM, per germline. Every contributor of samples was a Caucasian grown-up residing in Nashville, Tennessee. For genomic DNA, unsorted samples relied on roughly 100 million PBMCs. This clone turned up a few times. Evenly divided among several immunoSEQ plates was the genomic DNA of each subset. Produced via immunoSEQ multiplex PCR; TCRdb's table is partial and in-frame only. Among hundreds of thousands of clones listed, about 80% were seen once.

This chain joins TRBV28 and TRBJ1-2; D is uncertain. The clonotype was recovered from a middle-aged woman in good health. Some clones in this sample may be carry-over from other donors' samples. The sample was PBMCs. In nucleotides, the CDR3 is TGTGCCAGCAGTGACGGATTTAACTATGGCTACACCTTC. This translates into CASSDGFNYGYTF.